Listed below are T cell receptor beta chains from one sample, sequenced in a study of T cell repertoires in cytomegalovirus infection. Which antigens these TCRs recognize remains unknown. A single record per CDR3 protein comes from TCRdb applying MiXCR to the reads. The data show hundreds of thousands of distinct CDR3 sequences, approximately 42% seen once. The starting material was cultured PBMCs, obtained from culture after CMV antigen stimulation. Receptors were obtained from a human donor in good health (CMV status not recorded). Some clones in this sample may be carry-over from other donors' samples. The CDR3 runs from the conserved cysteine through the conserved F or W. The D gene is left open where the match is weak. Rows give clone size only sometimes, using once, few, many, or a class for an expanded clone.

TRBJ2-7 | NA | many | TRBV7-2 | TGTGCCAGCAGCTTGGCAGGCCACTCCTACGAGCAGTACTTC | CASSLAGHSYEQYF
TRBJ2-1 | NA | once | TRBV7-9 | TGTGCCAGCAGTTTACCAGGGCAGATCTACAATGAGCAGTTCTTC | CASSLPGQIYNEQFF
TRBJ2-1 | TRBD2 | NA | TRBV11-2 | TGTGCCAGCAGCTTAGGGGCTAGCGGAGGGGATGAGCAGTTCTTC | CASSLGASGGDEQFF
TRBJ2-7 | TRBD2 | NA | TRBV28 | TGTGCCAGCAGTTTATCTTGGGGGGGTCAGCGAGGCCCCTACGAGCAGTACTTC | CASSLSWGGQRGPYEQYF
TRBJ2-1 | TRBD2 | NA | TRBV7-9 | TGTGCCAGCAGCTCCACACTCCCACTAGCGGATCTACATGAGCAGTTCTTC | CASSSTLPLADLHEQFF
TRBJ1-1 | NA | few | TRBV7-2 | TGTGCCAGCACCCCCCAACCCGGGAGTGAAGCTTTCTTT | CASTPQPGSEAFF
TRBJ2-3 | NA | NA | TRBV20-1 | TGCAGTGCTAGAGAGAGGAGGGGGGATACGCAGTATTTT | CSARERRGDTQYF
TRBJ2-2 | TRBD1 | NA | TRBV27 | TGTGCCAGCAGTTTATGGGCGGGACAGGGGTATGGCGGGGAGCTGTTTTTT | CASSLWAGQGYGGELFF
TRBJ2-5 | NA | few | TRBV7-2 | TGTGCCAGCAGCGCGACGGGGGTCCAAGAGACCCAGTACTTC | CASSATGVQETQYF
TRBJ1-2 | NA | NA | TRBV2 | TGTGCCAGCAGGATGGACTGGGGCTACACCTTC | CASRMDWGYTF
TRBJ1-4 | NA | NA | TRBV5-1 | TGCGCCAGCAGCCCGTCGACAGGCGGCGGTGAAAAACTGTTTTTT | CASSPSTGGGEKLFF
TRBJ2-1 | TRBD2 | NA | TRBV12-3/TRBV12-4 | TGTGCCAGCAGTTTAAGGACTAGCGGGAGTAATGAGCAGTTCTTC | CASSLRTSGSNEQFF
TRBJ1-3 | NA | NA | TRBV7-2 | TGTGCCAGCAGGAGATTAAACACCATATATTTT | CASRRLNTIYF
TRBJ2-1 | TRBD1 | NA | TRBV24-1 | TGTGCCACCAGTGATTCTCCAGGACAGGGGGCCAACAATGAGCAGTTCTTC | CATSDSPGQGANNEQFF
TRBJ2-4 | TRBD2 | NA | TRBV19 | TGTGCCAGTACTGAGTGGGGGGGAAACATTCAGTACTTC | CASTEWGGNIQYF
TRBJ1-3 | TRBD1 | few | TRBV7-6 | TGTGCCAGCAGCCCGGACAGGGGGCAAGGAAACACCATATATTTT | CASSPDRGQGNTIYF
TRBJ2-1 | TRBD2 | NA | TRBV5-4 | TGTGCGGGACGGGACACACCGGGAGGGAACAATGAGCAGTTCTTC | CAGRDTPGGNNEQFF
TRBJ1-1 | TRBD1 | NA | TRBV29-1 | TGCAGCGTAGACAGGGGGCAACTGGGAGCTTTCTTT | CSVDRGQLGAFF
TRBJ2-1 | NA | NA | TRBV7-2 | TGTGCCAGCAGCTTAGTTGGCCAGATAAATGAGCAGTTCTTC | CASSLVGQINEQFF
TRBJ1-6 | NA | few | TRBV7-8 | TGTGCCAGCAGCTTCTGGGAAAATAATTCACCCCTCCACTTT | CASSFWENNSPLHF
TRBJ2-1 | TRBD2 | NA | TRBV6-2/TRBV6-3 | TGTGCCAGCAGTCTAGCGGGAGGATTAGGTGGCTATGAGCAGTTCTTC | CASSLAGGLGGYEQFF
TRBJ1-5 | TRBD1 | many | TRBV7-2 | TGTGCCAGCGCAGGGGGCTTTAATCAGCCCCAGCATTTT | CASAGGFNQPQHF
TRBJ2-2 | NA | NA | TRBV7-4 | TGTGCCAGCAGCCACGCCATGATCCGTAGCACCGGGGAGCTGTTTTTT | CASSHAMIRSTGELFF
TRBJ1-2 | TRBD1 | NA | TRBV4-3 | TGCGCCAGCAGCCAAGATCCCCCGACAGGGCCCCTCCACATGGGCTACACCTTC | CASSQDPPTGPLHMGYTF
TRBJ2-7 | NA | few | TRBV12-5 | TGTGCTAGTGGTCCCGGGAGAACCTACGAGCAGTACTTC | CASGPGRTYEQYF
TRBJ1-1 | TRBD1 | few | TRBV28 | TGTGCCAGCAGTTTATCACAGGGGTACACTGAAGCTTTCTTT | CASSLSQGYTEAFF
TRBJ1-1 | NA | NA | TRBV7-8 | TGTGCCAGCAGCTTATACGGCCCCCTGAACACTGAAGCTTTCTTT | CASSLYGPLNTEAFF
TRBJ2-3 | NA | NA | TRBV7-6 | TGTGCCAGCAGCGAGGCGACCCGGAACACAGATACGCAGTATTTT | CASSEATRNTDTQYF